This T cell receptor (beta chain) was profiled in a study of T cell repertoires in ileal Crohn's disease. Turning to the study itself: Surgery for a complication: stricturing in approximately 60%, penetrating in 39%. Each sample's TCRB immunosequencing used five hundred nanograms of biopsy DNA. Whole-study findings and limits: Active smokers at surgery had more clonal expansions than non-smokers. Mucosal expansions were suggested to be mainly CD8 T cells.

A remark on this clone: Its antigen is as yet unknown.

Looked up from germline, CDR1 is LNHDA and CDR2 is SQIVND (reference sequence). The CDR3 extends over 14 amino acids. V lost 1 base to trimming and J lost 7 bases, with 13 bases between them. Repertoires were generated with immunoSEQ multiplex PCR, while TCRdb's copy carries only in-frame clones and drops some. The sample holds several thousand clones, around four fifths seen once. Time point of the sample: proximal margin of the surgical specimen (macroscopically non-inflamed). The source material was ileal tissue. This sequence originates from an adult with Crohn's disease. This rearrangement joins TRBV19 to TRBJ2-5, with D possibly TRBD2 on 5 matching bases. This CDR3 is CASSIAGLAGTQYF. The CDR3 DNA is TGTGCCAGTAGTATAGCGGGTCTAGCCGGGACCCAGTACTTC.